Described below is a single T cell receptor beta chain sequence and its context. Its antigen is not known. This sample was taken from a study of T cells after yellow fever vaccination. V was pared by 2 bases and J by 4 bases, with 8 bases between. The CDR3 contains 13 residues. Germline CDR1 KGHSH, CDR2 LQKENI. By 5'RACE template switching, TCR cDNA was produced, with a universal primer site and UMIs added in the process. MiXCR, run by TCRdb on the 5' RACE reads, gives a single entry per CDR3 protein. The sample holds approximately 450,000 distinct CDR3 sequences, approximately 18% seen once. Study-wide findings and caveats: From the bulk population, abundant clonotypes could contaminate and appear within FACS-sorted repertoires. Re-detected after boosting: most primary clones, about 96% of CD4 and under 90% of CD8. The secondary response was weaker, and its peak arrived faster, on day 5 versus 15.

The sequence came from a young man who received the YFV17D yellow fever vaccine. The chain has TRBV18 and TRBJ1-2; D is perhaps TRBD1 (5 bases). Sequencing was performed on PBMCs, taken before the yellow fever booster vaccination. CDR3 amino acids: CASSPEQVYGYTF. CDR3 nucleotide sequence: TGTGCCAGCTCACCAGAACAGGTCTATGGCTACACCTTC.